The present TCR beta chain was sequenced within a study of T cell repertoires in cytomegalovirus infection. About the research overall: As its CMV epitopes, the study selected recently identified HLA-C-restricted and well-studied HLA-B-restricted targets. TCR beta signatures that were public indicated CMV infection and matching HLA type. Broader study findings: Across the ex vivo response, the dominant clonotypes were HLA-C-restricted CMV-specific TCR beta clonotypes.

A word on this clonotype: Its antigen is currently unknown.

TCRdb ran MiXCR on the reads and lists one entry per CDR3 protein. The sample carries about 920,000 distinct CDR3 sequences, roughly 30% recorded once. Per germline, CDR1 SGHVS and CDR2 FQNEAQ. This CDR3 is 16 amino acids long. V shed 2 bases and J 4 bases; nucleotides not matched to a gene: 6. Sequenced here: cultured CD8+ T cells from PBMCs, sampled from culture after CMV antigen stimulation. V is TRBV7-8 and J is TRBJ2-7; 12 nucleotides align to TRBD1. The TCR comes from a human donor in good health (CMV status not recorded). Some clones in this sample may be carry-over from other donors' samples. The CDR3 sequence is CASSLPGDRGPYEQYV. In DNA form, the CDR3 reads TGTGCCAGCAGCTTACCGGGGGACAGGGGGCCTTACGAGCAGTACGTC.